What follows are 21 T cell receptor beta chains derived from one specimen sequenced in a study of beta chain features in type 1 diabetes. Study-level points and caveats: For Type 1 diabetes patients, all four CD4+ subsets carried TCRB CDR3s that were moderately but significantly shorter.

Antigens of these TCRs are unknown. The authors reverse transcribed all of the isolated RNA, so sequencing captured expressed TCRB transcripts. Method: immunoSEQ multiplex PCR; TCRdb's copy keeps in-frame clones and lacks some. The sample consists of 680,000 or so clones, 13% of them appearing once. Sequenced sample: naive CD4+ T cells from blood. The receptors here all came from a man aged 18 to 30 with type 1 diabetes.

The V gene is TRBV4-1, the J gene TRBJ2-3; 10 nucleotides match TRBD2. The trim removed 0 bases at V and 2 bases at J, leaving 5 bases unmatched. The CDR3 has 17 amino acids. The germline V gene encodes CDR1 MGHRA and CDR2 YSYEKL. The CDR3 sequence is CASSQETSGVITDTQYF. The CDR3 nucleotides read TGCGCCAGCAGCCAAGAAACTAGCGGGGTGATCACAGATACGCAGTATTTT.

The CDR3 region is CASSFSTEAFF. The CDR3 bases are TGCGCCAGCAGTTTCTCCACTGAAGCTTTCTTT. V usage is TRBV10-2 and J usage is TRBJ1-1; D unresolved. Germline-derived CDR1 and CDR2 are WSHSY and SAAADI. The ends were cut back, 5 bases at V and 4 bases at J, with 5 bases in the middle. This CDR3 is 11 amino acids long.

The chain recombines TRBV30 with TRBJ1-2, with 8 positions matching TRBD1. Germline V CDR1 and CDR2: GTSNPN, SVGIG (reference sequence). After removal of 3 bases from V and 2 bases from J, the junction contained 8 bases not matched to a gene. CDR3 length: 15 amino acids. CDR3 DNA sequence: TGTGCCTGGAGGGGTCCGGGACAGGACAACTATGGCTACACCTTC. This codes for CAWRGPGQDNYGYTF. The variable domain in full, completed from reference TRBV30 and TRBJ1-2, reads SQTIHQWPATLVQPVGSPLSLECTVEGTSNPNLYWYRQAAGRGLQLLFYSVGIGQISSEVPQNLSASRPQDRQFILSSKKLLLSDSGFYLCAWRGPGQDNYGYTFGSGTRLTVV.

This clone was seen a few times. This chain joins TRBV14 and TRBJ2-1, with D possibly matching TRBD2 (7 bases). The V end was cut by 4 bases, the J end by 4 bases, with 17 bases between. The V gene's germline CDR1 is SGHDN and CDR2 FVKESK. The length of the CDR3 is 16 residues. CDR3 region: CASSLGAAGAYNEQFF. The CDR3 DNA follows: TGTGCCAGCAGCCTCGGGGCGGCGGGGGCTTACAATGAGCAGTTCTTC.

V is TRBV10-3 and J is TRBJ2-7, with 12 bases that match TRBD1. The junction had 4 bases not matched to a gene; V was cut back by 10 bases and J by 6 bases. CDR1 and CDR2 from the germline V gene are ENHRY and SYGVKD. This CDR3 is 12 amino acids long. This CDR3 reads CATGTGGSEQYF. The CDR3 DNA reads as TGTGCCACCGGGACAGGGGGCTCCGAGCAGTACTTC.

This clone turned up a few times. The V gene is TRBV2, the J gene TRBJ1-1; D possibly corresponds to TRBD1 (6 bases). This CDR3 spans 13 amino acids. The germline CDR1 and CDR2 sequences are SNHLY and FYNNEI. Trimming cost V 5 bases and J 2 bases, with 9 bases left between them. CDR3: CASSPQGNTEAFF. In nucleotides, the CDR3 is TGTGCCAGCAGTCCACAGGGAAACACTGAAGCTTTCTTT. The full variable domain, in which reference TRBV2 and TRBJ1-1 provide the parts outside the CDR3, is EPEVTQTPSHQVTQMGQEVILRCVPISNHLYFYWYRQILGQKVEFLVSFYNNEISEKSEIFDDQFSVERPDGSNFTLKIRSTKLEDSAMYFCASSPQGNTEAFFGQGTRLTVV.

This clone showed up just a few times. The V gene is TRBV4-1, the J gene TRBJ1-3; TRBD1 matches at 7 bases. The CDR3 loop spans 16 amino acids. The germline V gene has CDR1 MGHRA and CDR2 YSYEKL. Losses at the gene ends were 5 bases for V and 1 base for J; bases not matched to a gene: 8. This chain's CDR3 is CASSIGTVLSGNTIYF. The CDR3 DNA reads as TGCGCCAGCAGCATTGGGACAGTCTTATCTGGAAACACCATATATTTT.

The sample holds a few counts of this clone. J is TRBJ1-2 and V is TRBV7-9; possible D gene TRBD1, 5 bases. The CDR3 has 14 amino acids. Trimming removed 1 base at V and 4 bases at J, with 10 bases between. CDR1 is SEHNR and CDR2 is FQNEAQ in the germline V gene (reference sequence). The CDR3 DNA reads TGTGCCAGCAGCTTAGACCGGGGCAGCTATGGCTACACCTTC. Amino acids: CASSLDRGSYGYTF. The whole variable domain, filled in from reference TRBV7-9 and TRBJ1-2, reads DTGVSQNPRHKITKRGQNVTFRCDPISEHNRLYWYRQTLGQGPEFLTYFQNEAQLEKSRLLSDRFSAERPKGSFSTLEIQRTEQGDSAMYLCASSLDRGSYGYTFGSGTRLTVV.

The V and J genes are TRBV14 and TRBJ2-1; 9 nucleotides match TRBD1. CDR1 and CDR2 from the germline V gene are SGHDN and FVKESK. This CDR3 spans 16 amino acids. Trimming cost V 0 bases and J 5 bases; bases outside gene matches: 5. CDR3 nucleotides: TGTGCCAGCAGCCAAGAGGTCGGACAGGGGAACAATGAGCAGTTCTTC. This translates into CASSQEVGQGNNEQFF.

The chain recombines TRBV5-6 with TRBJ1-5; D is perhaps TRBD1 (6 bases). Trimming cost V 3 bases and J 7 bases, with 17 bases left between them. CDR1 is SGHDT and CDR2 is YYEEEE in the germline V gene. This CDR3 contains 15 residues. The CDR3 DNA reads as TGTGCCAGCAGCTCCACTGGGGGGGGCGGACAGCCCCAGCATTTT. This gives the protein CASSSTGGGGQPQHF. Variable domain in full (rest from reference TRBV5-6 and TRBJ1-5): DAGVTQSPTHLIKTRGQQVTLRCSPKSGHDTVSWYQQALGQGPQFIFQYYEEEERQRGNFPDRFSGHQFPNYSSELNVNALLLGDSALYLCASSSTGGGGQPQHFGDGTRLSIL.

A few counts support this clone. J is TRBJ1-1 and V is TRBV9; the match to TRBD1 covers 7 bases. After removal of 4 bases from V and 4 bases from J, the junction contained 7 bases not matched to a gene. Per germline, CDR1 SGDLS and CDR2 YYNGEE. This CDR3 contains 14 residues. CDR3: CASSPLDRATEAFF. The CDR3 coding sequence is TGTGCCAGCAGCCCCTTAGACAGGGCCACTGAAGCTTTCTTT.

The table lists this clone with a few counts. CDR3: CASSFPQEGGISAYEQYF. DNA for the CDR3: TGTGCCAGCAGCTTCCCGCAAGAAGGAGGGATATCGGCCTACGAGCAGTACTTC. The gene calls are TRBV7-9 and TRBJ2-7, with D tentatively TRBD2 (6 bases). The germline V gene encodes CDR1 SEHNR and CDR2 FQNEAQ (reference sequence). The CDR3 is 18 residues long. V was cut by 3 bases and J by 2 bases, with 23 bases left in between.

Only a few counts were recorded for this clone. The V call is TRBV25-1, the J call TRBJ1-2, with TRBD1 matching over 8 bases. V lost 7 bases, J lost 7 bases, and 14 bases stayed unmatched. Germline loops: CDR1 MGHDK, CDR2 SYGVNS. The CDR3 is made up of 15 amino acids. The CDR3 nucleotides are TGTGCCAGCACCGAAGGGCAGGGGGCTACTGGTGGCTACACCTTC. It yields the protein CASTEGQGATGGYTF.

The gene calls are TRBV4-1 and TRBJ2-5, with 10 bases lining up with TRBD2. There are 17 residues in the CDR3. The V and J ends lost 0 bases and 5 bases, in that order; junction bases with no gene match: 9. Germline loops: CDR1 MGHRA, CDR2 YSYEKL. As DNA, the CDR3 is TGCGCCAGCAGCCAAGAAACTCAAGCGGGGGGGCGGGAGACCCAGTACTTC. This codes for CASSQETQAGGRETQYF.

V is TRBV6-5 and J is TRBJ2-7; a possible D gene is TRBD1 (6 bases). Germline assignment: CDR1 MNHEY and CDR2 SVGAGI. The ends were cut back, 2 bases at V and 3 bases at J, with 11 bases in the middle. CDR3 size: 14 residues. CDR3 in amino acids: CASSYRQASYEQYF. DNA for the CDR3: TGTGCCAGCAGTTACCGACAGGCGAGCTACGAGCAGTACTTC.

The CDR3 sequence is CASSSRDSGNTIYF. The CDR3 nucleotides are TGTGCCAGCAGCTCCCGCGACTCTGGAAACACCATATATTTT. The chain is built from TRBV5-4 and TRBJ1-3, with D uncertain. The V end lost 3 bases, the J end lost 0 bases, and 7 bases lay between the germline ends. The CDR3 length is 14 residues. Germline loops: CDR1 SGHNT, CDR2 YYREEE (reference sequence). Filled out from reference TRBV5-4 and TRBJ1-3, the complete variable domain reads ETGVTQSPTHLIKTRGQQVTLRCSSQSGHNTVSWYQQALGQGPQFIFQYYREEENGRGNFPPRFSGLQFPNYSSELNVNALELDDSALYLCASSSRDSGNTIYFGEGSWLTVV.

The chain employs TRBV28 and TRBJ1-5; D not certain. Looked up from germline, CDR1 is MDHEN and CDR2 is SYDVKM. This CDR3 comprises 12 residues. Deletions cut 7 bases from V and 6 bases from J, with 10 bases between. The CDR3 coding sequence is TGTGCCAGCAATAAAGGAGGTCAGCCCCAGCATTTT. It codes for CASNKGGQPQHF.

This chain links TRBV6-5 with TRBJ1-2; 7 nucleotides match TRBD1. The V gene end was trimmed by 5 bases and the J gene end by 7 bases; junction bases not matched to a gene: 4. Looked up from germline, CDR1 is MNHEY and CDR2 is SVGAGI. The CDR3 has 12 residues. As DNA, the CDR3 is TGTGCCAGCAGTCCAGGGGGTGGTGGCTACACCTTC. The encoded protein is CASSPGGGGYTF.

This clone was detected only a few times. Other DNA sequences in this specimen translate into the identical CDR3. The chain uses TRBV29-1 and TRBJ1-5; D unclear. This CDR3 has 12 amino acids. CDR1 is SQVTM, CDR2 ANQGSEA, per germline. V was pared by 6 bases and J by 5 bases, with 11 bases between. CDR3 residues: CSVGEGDQPQHF. The CDR3 DNA sequence: TGCAGCGTGGGAGAGGGTGATCAGCCCCAGCATTTT.

The sample holds a few counts of this clone. Other DNA sequences within the sample encode an identical CDR3. J is TRBJ1-1 and V is TRBV5-1, with D possibly matching TRBD1 (5 bases). Trimming took 4 bases from V and 0 from J, leaving 7 bases between them. The CDR3 runs to 13 residues. The germline V gene has CDR1 SGHRS and CDR2 YFSETQ. CDR3: CASSGTVNTEAFF. The CDR3 DNA reads TGCGCCAGCAGCGGGACGGTGAACACTGAAGCTTTCTTT.

This clone turned up a few times. This CDR3 reads CASSRDGTDTQYF. CDR3 DNA sequence: TGTGCCAGCAGTCGGGACGGGACCGATACGCAGTATTTT. The chain combines TRBV28 with TRBJ2-3; D might be TRBD1 or TRBD2, each matching 5 bases. Germline CDR1 MDHEN, CDR2 SYDVKM. V was trimmed by 5 bases and J by 6 bases, leaving 12 bases between them. This CDR3 is built from 13 residues. Drawing the rest from reference TRBV28 and TRBJ2-3, the complete variable domain is DVKVTQSSRYLVKRTGEKVFLECVQDMDHENMFWYRQDPGLGLRLIYFSYDVKMKEKGDIPEGYSVSREKKERFSLILESASTNQTSMYLCASSRDGTDTQYFGPGTRLTVL.